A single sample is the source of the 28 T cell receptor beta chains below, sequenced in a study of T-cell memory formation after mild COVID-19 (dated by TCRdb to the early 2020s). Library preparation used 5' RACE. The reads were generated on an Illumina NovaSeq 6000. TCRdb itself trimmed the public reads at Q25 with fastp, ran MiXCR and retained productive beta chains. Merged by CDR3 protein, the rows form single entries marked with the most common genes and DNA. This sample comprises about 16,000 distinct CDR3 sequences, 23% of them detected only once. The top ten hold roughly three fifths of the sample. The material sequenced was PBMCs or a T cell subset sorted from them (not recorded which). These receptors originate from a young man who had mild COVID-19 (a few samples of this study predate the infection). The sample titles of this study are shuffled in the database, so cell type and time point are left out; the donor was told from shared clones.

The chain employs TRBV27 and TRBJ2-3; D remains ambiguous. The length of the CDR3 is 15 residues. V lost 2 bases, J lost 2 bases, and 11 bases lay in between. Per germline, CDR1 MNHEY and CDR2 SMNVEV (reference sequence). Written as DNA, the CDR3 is TGTGCCAGCAGTTTAGGAGCTCAGTCCACAGATACGCAGTATTTT. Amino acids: CASSLGAQSTDTQYF.

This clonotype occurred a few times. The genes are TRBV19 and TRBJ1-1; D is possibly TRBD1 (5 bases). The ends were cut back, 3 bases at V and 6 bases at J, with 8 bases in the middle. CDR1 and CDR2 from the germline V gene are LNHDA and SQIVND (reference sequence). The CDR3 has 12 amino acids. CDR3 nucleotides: TGTGCCAGTAGTATCCTGGGGGCTGAAGCTTTCTTT. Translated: CASSILGAEAFF.

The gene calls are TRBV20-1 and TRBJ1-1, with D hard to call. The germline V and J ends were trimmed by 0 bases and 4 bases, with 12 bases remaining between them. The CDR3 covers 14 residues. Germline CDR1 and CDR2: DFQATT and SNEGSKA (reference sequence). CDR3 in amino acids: CSARDHWGSTEAFF. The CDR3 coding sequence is TGCAGTGCTAGAGACCATTGGGGTTCCACTGAAGCTTTCTTT.

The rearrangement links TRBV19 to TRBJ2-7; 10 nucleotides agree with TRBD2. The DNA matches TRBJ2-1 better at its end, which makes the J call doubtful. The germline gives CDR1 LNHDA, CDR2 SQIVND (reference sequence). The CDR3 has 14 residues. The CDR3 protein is CASSWASGSYEQFF. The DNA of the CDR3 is TGTGCCAGTAGTTGGGCTAGCGGGAGTTATGAGCAGTTCTTC.

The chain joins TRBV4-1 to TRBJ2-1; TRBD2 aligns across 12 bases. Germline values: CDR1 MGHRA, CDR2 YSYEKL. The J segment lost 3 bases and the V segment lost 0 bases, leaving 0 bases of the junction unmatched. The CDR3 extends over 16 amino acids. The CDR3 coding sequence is TGCGCCAGCAGCCAAGAACTAGCGGGGGGCTACAATGAGCAGTTCTTC. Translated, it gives CASSQELAGGYNEQFF.

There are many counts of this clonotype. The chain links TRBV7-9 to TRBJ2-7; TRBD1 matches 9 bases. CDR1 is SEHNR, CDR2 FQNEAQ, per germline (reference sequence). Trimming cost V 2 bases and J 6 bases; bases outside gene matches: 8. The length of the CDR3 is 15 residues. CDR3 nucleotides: TGTGCCAGCAGCTTAATTTGGACAGGGGCTGGCGAGCAGTACTTC. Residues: CASSLIWTGAGEQYF.

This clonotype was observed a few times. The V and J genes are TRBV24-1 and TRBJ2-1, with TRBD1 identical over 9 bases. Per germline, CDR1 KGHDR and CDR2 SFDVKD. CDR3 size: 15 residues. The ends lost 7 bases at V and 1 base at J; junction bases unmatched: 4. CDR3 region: CATSRTGESYNEQFF. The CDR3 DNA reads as TGTGCCACCAGCCGGACAGGGGAATCCTACAATGAGCAGTTCTTC.

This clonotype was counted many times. The CDR3 reads CASTQQGYFHTQYF. The CDR3 nucleotides read TGTGCCAGCACCCAACAGGGCTACTTTCATACGCAGTATTTT. The rearrangement links TRBV6-2 or TRBV6-3 to TRBJ2-3; possibly TRBD1 for D (6 bases). The V and J ends lost 7 bases and 7 bases respectively, with 18 bases between them. This CDR3 has 14 residues. CDR1 and CDR2 from the germline V gene are MNHEY and SVGEGT.

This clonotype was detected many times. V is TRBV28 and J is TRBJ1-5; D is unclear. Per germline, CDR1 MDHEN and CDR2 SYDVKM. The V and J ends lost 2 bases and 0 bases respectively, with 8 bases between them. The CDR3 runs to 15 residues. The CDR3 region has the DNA TGTGCCAGCAGTTTAGGGCGACTTAGCAATCAGCCCCAGCATTTT. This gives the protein CASSLGRLSNQPQHF.

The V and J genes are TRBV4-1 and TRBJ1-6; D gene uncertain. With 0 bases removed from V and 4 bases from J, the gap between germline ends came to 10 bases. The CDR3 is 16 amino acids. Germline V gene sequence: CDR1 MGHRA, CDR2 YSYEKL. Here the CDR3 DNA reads TGCGCCAGCAGCCAAGATCACGCAACTTATAATTCACCCCTCCACTTT. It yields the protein CASSQDHATYNSPLHF.

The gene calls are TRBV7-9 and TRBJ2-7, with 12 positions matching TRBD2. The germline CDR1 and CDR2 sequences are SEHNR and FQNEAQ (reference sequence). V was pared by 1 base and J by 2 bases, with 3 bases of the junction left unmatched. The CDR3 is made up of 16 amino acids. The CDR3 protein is CASSLDRLAGAYEQYF. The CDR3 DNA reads TGTGCCAGCAGCTTAGATAGACTAGCGGGAGCCTACGAGCAGTACTTC.

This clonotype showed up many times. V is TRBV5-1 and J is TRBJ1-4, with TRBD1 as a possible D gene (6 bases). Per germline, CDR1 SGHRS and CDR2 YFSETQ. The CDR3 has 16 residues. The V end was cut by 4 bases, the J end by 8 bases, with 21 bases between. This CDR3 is CASSRRPQGQGEKLFF. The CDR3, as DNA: TGCGCCAGCAGCCGCCGTCCACAGGGTCAGGGAGAAAAACTGTTTTTT.

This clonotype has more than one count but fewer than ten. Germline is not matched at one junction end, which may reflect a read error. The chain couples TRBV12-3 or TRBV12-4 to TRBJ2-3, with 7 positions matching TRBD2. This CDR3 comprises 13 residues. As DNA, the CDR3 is TGTGCCAGCATTTTAGCGGGCGGAGATACGCAGTATTTT. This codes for CASILAGGDTQYF.

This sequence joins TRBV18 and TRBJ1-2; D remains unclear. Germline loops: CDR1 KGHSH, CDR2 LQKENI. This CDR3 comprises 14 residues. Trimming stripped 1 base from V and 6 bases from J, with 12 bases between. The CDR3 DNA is TGTGCCAGCTCACCACTGGACCTAGCCAATGGCTACACCTTC. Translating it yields CASSPLDLANGYTF.

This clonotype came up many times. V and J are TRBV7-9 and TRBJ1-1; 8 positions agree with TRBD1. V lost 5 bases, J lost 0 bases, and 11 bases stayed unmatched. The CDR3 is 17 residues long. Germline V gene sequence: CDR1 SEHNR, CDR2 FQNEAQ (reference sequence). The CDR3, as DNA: TGTGCCAGCAGCCCCCCCCGGGACAGGCTTCTGAACACTGAAGCTTTCTTT. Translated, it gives CASSPPRDRLLNTEAFF.

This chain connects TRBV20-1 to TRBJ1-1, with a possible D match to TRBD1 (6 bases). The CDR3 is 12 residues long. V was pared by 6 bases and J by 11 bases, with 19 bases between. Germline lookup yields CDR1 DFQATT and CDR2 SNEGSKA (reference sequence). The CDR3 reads CSANRAGPLAFF. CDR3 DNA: TGCAGTGCCAACAGGGCAGGGCCGCTGGCTTTCTTT.

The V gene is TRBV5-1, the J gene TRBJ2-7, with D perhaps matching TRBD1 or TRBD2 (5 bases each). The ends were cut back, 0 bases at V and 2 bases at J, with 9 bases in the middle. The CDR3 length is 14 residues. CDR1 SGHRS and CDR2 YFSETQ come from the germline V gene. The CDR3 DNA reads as TGCGCCAGCAGCTTGGATGGGACGGCCTACGAGCAGTACTTC. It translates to CASSLDGTAYEQYF.

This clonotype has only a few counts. The CDR3 DNA reads as TGTGCCACCTTGAGACAGGACCCCGGGGAGCTGTTTTTT. Its protein is CATLRQDPGELFF. The rearrangement links TRBV6-2 or TRBV6-3 to TRBJ2-2, with D possibly matching TRBD1 (6 bases). V lost 10 bases and J 6 bases, leaving 15 bases between the germline ends. Germline CDR1 MNHEY, CDR2 SVGEGT. The CDR3 length is 13 residues.

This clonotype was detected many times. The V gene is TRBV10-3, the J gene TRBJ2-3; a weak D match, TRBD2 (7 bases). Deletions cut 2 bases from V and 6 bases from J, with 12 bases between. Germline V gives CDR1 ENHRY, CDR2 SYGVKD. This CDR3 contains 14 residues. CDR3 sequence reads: CAISETGGLDTQYF. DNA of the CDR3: TGTGCCATCAGTGAGACGGGGGGCCTTGATACGCAGTATTTT.

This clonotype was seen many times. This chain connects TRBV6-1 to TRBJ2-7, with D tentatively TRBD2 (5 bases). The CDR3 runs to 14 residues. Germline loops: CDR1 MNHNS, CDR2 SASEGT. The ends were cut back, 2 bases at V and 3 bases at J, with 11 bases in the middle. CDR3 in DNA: TGTGCCAGCAGTGAATACGGAGGATTCTACGAGCAGTACGTC. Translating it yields CASSEYGGFYEQYV.

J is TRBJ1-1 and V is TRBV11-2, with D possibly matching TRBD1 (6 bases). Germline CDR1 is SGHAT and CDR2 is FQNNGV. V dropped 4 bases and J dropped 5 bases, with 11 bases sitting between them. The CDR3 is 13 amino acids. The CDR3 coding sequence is TGTGCCAGCAGCTCTCAGGGGATTACTGAAGCTTTCTTT. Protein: CASSSQGITEAFF. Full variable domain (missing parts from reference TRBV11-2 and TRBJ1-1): EAGVAQSPRYKIIEKRQSVAFWCNPISGHATLYWYQQILGQGPKLLIQFQNNGVVDDSQLPKDRFSAERLKGVDSTLKIQPAKLEDSAVYLCASSSQGITEAFFGQGTRLTVV.

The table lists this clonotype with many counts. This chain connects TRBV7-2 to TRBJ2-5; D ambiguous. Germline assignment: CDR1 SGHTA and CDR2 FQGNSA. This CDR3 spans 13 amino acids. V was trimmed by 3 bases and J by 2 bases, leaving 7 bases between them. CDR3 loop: CASSLLPQETQYF. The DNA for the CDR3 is TGTGCCAGCAGCTTGCTGCCGCAAGAGACCCAGTACTTC.

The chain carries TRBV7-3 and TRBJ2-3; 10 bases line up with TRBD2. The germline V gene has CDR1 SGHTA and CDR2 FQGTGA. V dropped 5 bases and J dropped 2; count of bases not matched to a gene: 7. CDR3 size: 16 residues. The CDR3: CASSPGLAAVTDTQYF. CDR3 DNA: TGTGCCAGCAGCCCCGGACTAGCGGCGGTCACAGATACGCAGTATTTT. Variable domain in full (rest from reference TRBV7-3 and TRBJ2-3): GAGVSQTPSNKVTEKGKYVELRCDPISGHTALYWYRQSLGQGPEFLIYFQGTGAADDSGLPNDRFFAVRPEGSVSTLKIQRTERGDSAVYLCASSPGLAAVTDTQYFGPGTRLTVL.

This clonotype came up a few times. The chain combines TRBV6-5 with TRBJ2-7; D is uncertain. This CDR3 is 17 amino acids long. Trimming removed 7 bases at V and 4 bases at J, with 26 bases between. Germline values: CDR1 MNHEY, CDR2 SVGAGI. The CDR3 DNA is TGTGCCAGCACTCCCGCCCCTATTGAAGTCGACCTTTACGAGCAGTACTTC. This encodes CASTPAPIEVDLYEQYF.

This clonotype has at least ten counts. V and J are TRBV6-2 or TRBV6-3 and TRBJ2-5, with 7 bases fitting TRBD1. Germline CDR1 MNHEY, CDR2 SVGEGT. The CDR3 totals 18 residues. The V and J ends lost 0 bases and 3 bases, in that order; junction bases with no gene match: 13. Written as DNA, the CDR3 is TGTGCCAGCAGTTACTCCCTGGGACAGACAACCCTAGAAGAGACCCAGTACTTC. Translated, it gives CASSYSLGQTTLEETQYF.

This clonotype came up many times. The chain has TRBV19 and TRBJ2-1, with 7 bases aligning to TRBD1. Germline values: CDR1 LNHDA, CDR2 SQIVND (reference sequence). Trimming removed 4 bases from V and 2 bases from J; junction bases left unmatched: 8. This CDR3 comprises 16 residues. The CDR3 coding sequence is TGTGCCAGTAGTAGAAACAGGGGCGAAACCTACAATGAGCAGTTCTTC. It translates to CASSRNRGETYNEQFF.

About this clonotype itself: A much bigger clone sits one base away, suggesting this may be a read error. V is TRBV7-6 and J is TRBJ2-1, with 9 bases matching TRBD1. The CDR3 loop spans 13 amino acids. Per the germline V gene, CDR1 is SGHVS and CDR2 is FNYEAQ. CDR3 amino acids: CDSSSGTGNEQFF. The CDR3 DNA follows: TGTGACAGCAGCTCTGGGACAGGGAATGAGCAGTTCTTC.

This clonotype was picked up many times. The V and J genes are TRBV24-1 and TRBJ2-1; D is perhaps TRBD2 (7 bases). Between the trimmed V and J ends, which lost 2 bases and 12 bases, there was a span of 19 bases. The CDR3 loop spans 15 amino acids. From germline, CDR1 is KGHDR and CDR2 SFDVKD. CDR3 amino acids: CATSDSTKRGGRQFF. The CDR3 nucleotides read TGTGCCACCAGTGATTCGACAAAGAGGGGGGGAAGGCAGTTCTTC.